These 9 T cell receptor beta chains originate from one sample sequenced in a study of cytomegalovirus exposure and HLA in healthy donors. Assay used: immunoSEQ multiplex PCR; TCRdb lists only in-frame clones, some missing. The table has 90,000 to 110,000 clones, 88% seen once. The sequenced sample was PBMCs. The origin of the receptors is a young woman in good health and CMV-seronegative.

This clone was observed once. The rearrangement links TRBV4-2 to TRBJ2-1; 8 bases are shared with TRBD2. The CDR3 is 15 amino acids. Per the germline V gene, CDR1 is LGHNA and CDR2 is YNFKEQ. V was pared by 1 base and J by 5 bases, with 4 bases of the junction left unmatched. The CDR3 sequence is CASSQVQAGDNEQFF. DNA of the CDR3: TGTGCCAGCAGCCAAGTCCAAGCGGGAGACAATGAGCAGTTCTTC.

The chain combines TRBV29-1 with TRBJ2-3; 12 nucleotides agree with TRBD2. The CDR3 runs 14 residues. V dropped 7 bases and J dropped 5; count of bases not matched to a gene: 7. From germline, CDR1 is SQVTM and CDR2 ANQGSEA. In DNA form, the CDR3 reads TGCAGCGCTTGGACTAGCGGGAAACTAGATACGCAGTATTTT. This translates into CSAWTSGKLDTQYF.

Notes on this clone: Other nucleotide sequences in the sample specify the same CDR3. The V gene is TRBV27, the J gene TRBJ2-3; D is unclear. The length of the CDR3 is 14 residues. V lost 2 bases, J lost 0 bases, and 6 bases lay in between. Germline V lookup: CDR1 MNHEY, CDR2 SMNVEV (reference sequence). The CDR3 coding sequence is TGTGCCAGCAGTTTAGGCAGAAGCACAGATACGCAGTATTTT. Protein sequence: CASSLGRSTDTQYF.

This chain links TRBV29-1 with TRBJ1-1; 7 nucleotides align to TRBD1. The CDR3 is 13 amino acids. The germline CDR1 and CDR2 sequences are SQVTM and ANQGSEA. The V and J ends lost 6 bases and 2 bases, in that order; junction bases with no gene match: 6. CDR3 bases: TGCAGCGTCCTAGGACAGGTAAACACTGAAGCTTTCTTT. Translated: CSVLGQVNTEAFF.

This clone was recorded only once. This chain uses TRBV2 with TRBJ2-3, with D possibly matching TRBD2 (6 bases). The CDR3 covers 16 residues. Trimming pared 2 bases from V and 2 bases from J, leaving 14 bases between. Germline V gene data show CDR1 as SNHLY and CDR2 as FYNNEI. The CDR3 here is CASSELEGLDTDTQYF. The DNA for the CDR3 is TGTGCCAGCAGTGAACTGGAGGGGCTCGACACAGATACGCAGTATTTT.

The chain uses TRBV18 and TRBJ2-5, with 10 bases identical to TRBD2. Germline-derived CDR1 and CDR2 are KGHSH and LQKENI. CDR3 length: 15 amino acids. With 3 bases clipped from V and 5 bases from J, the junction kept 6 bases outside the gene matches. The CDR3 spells CASSPSGGARETQYF. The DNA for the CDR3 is TGTGCCAGCTCACCCAGCGGGGGGGCCCGGGAGACCCAGTACTTC.

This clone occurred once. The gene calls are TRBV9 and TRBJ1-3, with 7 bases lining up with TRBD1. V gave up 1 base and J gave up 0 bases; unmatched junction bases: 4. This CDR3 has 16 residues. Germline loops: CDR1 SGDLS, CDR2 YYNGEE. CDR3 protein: CASSVSWDSSGNTIYF. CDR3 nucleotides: TGTGCCAGCAGCGTATCATGGGACAGCTCTGGAAACACCATATATTTT.

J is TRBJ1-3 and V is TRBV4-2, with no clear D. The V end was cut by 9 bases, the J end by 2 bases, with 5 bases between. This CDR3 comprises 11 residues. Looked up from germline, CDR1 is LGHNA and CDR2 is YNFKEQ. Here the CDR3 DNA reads TGTGCCAGTGCAGCTGGAAACACCATATATTTT. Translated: CASAAGNTIYF.

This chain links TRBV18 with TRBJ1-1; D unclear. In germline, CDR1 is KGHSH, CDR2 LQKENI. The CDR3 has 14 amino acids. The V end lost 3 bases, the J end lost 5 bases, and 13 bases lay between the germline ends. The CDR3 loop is CASSPAPQATEAFF. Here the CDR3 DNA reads TGTGCCAGCTCACCTGCGCCTCAAGCAACTGAAGCTTTCTTT.